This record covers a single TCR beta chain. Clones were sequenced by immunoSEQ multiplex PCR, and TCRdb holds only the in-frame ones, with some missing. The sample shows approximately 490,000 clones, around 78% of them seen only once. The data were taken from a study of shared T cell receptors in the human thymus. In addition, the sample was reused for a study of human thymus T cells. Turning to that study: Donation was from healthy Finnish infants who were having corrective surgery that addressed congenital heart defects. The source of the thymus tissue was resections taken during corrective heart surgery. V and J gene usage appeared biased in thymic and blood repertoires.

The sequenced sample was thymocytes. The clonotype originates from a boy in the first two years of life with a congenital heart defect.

In DNA, the CDR3 is TGTGCCAGCAGCTCCCACCCCCGGGACTACGAGCAGTACTTC. The encoded protein is CASSSHPRDYEQYF. The chain couples TRBV7-2 to TRBJ2-7, with a possible D match to TRBD2 (5 bases). The CDR3 runs 14 residues. V was shortened by 4 bases and J by 3 bases, with 13 bases between the two germline ends. CDR1 SGHTA and CDR2 FQGNSA come from the germline V gene.